The 14 T cell receptor beta chains listed next were all sequenced from one sample in a study of T cell responses to AZD1222 COVID-19 vaccine. Profiled with immunoSEQ multiplex PCR; TCRdb holds only in-frame clones, not every one. This table holds about 210,000 clones, less than 95% found once. Sequences were derived from peripheral blood, sampled 28 days after the second dose of the MenACWY control vaccine. The receptors here all came from an adult who received the MenACWY meningococcal vaccine as a control.

The chain couples TRBV3-1 (or the pseudogene TRBV3-2) to TRBJ2-7; D not certain. The CDR3 sequence is 13 residues long. V was pared by 3 bases and J by 6 bases, with 12 bases between. Germline lookup yields CDR1 LGHDT and CDR2 YNNKEL (reference sequence). Here the CDR3 reads CASSHPSPGEQYF. Here the CDR3 DNA reads TGTGCCAGCAGCCATCCTTCGCCCGGCGAGCAGTACTTC.

The V gene is TRBV7-2, the J gene TRBJ2-7; D might be TRBD2 (6 bases). Between the trimmed V and J ends, which lost 5 bases and 0 bases, there was a span of 17 bases. This CDR3 has 16 amino acids. CDR1 is SGHTA and CDR2 is FQGNSA in the germline V gene. The DNA of the CDR3 is TGTGCCAGCAGCCCAATCGGGGGAACAAGCTCCTACGAGCAGTACTTC. Amino acids: CASSPIGGTSSYEQYF.

This chain joins TRBV7-2 and TRBJ1-2, with D hard to call. V lost 2 bases and J lost 8, with 12 bases in between. The CDR3 covers 13 residues. Germline V gene sequence: CDR1 SGHTA, CDR2 FQGNSA. The CDR3 DNA is TGTGCCAGCAGCTTATCGGCGGGCGAAGGCTACACCTTC. It encodes CASSLSAGEGYTF.

This clone was recorded once. The chain recombines TRBV19 with TRBJ2-7; 13 bases are shared with TRBD2. Germline CDR1 and CDR2: LNHDA and SQIVND (reference sequence). CDR3 length equals 16 residues. Trimming removed 2 bases from V and 4 bases from J; junction bases left unmatched: 5. DNA of the CDR3: TGTGCCAGTAGTATACGACTAGCGGGAGGCGTATACGAGCAGTACTTC. Translated, it gives CASSIRLAGGVYEQYF.

V usage is TRBV27 and J usage is TRBJ2-7; 8 positions match TRBD1. The CDR3 runs 12 residues. V lost 3 bases and J lost 6; bases outside the gene matches: 1. The germline V gene encodes CDR1 MNHEY and CDR2 SMNVEV (reference sequence). DNA of the CDR3: TGTGCCAGCAGTTTCGACAGGGGCGAGCAGTACTTC. The encoded protein is CASSFDRGEQYF.

The V call is TRBV28, the J call TRBJ1-5, with D possibly being TRBD1 (5 bases). There are 17 residues in the CDR3. Trimming removed 5 bases at V and 7 bases at J, with 24 bases between. From germline, CDR1 is MDHEN and CDR2 SYDVKM. The chain's CDR3 is CASSQWGVRDGAQPQHF. DNA of the CDR3: TGTGCCAGCAGTCAGTGGGGGGTAAGGGATGGAGCGCAGCCCCAGCATTTT.

The chain employs TRBV24-1 and TRBJ2-7; D unresolved. Per the germline V gene, CDR1 is KGHDR and CDR2 is SFDVKD. V was clipped by 4 bases and J by 3 bases, with 3 bases between them. The CDR3 has 11 residues. This chain's CDR3 is CATSDRYEQYF. CDR3 DNA: TGTGCCACCAGTGACCGCTACGAGCAGTACTTC.

This clone appeared once. V is TRBV11-2 and J is TRBJ1-1, with 8 bases identical to TRBD1. Germline loops: CDR1 SGHAT, CDR2 FQNNGV. This CDR3 spans 16 amino acids. The junction had 7 bases not matched to a gene; V was cut back by 4 bases and J by 0 bases. The CDR3 here is CASSYRGAIMNTEAFF. As DNA, the CDR3 is TGTGCCAGCAGCTACAGGGGGGCAATCATGAACACTGAAGCTTTCTTT.

The chain combines TRBV2 with TRBJ2-1; weak D call: TRBD1 (5 bases). Germline CDR1 and CDR2: SNHLY and FYNNEI. V was clipped by 6 bases and J by 9 bases, with 12 bases between them. This CDR3 comprises 12 residues. CDR3 bases: TGTGCCAGCAGGAGACAGTTCGGTGAGCAGTTCTTC. This translates into CASRRQFGEQFF. The whole variable domain, filled in from reference TRBV2 and TRBJ2-1, reads EPEVTQTPSHQVTQMGQEVILRCVPISNHLYFYWYRQILGQKVEFLVSFYNNEISEKSEIFDDQFSVERPDGSNFTLKIRSTKLEDSAMYFCASRRQFGEQFFGPGTRLTVL.

The chain combines TRBV7-2 with TRBJ2-1; TRBD2 is a possible D gene (6 bases). CDR3 length: 13 residues. Between the trimmed V and J ends, which lost 4 bases and 5 bases, there was a span of 9 bases. Germline values: CDR1 SGHTA, CDR2 FQGNSA. CDR3 sequence reads: CASSSGGDNEQFF. CDR3 DNA sequence: TGTGCCAGCAGCTCCGGGGGTGACAATGAGCAGTTCTTC.

V usage is TRBV10-3 and J usage is TRBJ2-7; TRBD2 aligns across 10 bases. The length of the CDR3 is 17 residues. Germline V gene lookup returns CDR1 ENHRY and CDR2 SYGVKD. Trimming removed 0 bases from V and 5 bases from J; junction bases left unmatched: 10. CDR3 DNA: TGTGCCATCAGTGAGTCATCGGGTCTAGCGGGGGCAAACGAGCAGTACTTC. This sequence encodes CAISESSGLAGANEQYF.

A note on this clone: The same CDR3 also results from other DNA sequences found in this sample. This chain joins TRBV3-1 (or the pseudogene TRBV3-2) and TRBJ2-5; the match to TRBD2 covers 10 bases. Germline V gives CDR1 LGHDT, CDR2 YNNKEL (reference sequence). Germline trimming cut 1 base from V and 5 bases from J; bases unmatched to any gene: 1. The CDR3 loop spans 14 amino acids. The CDR3 sequence is CASSQVSGGETQYF. The CDR3 DNA reads TGTGCCAGCAGCCAAGTTAGCGGGGGGGAGACCCAGTACTTC.

V and J are TRBV7-6 and TRBJ1-6; D may be TRBD1 (6 bases). The germline V and J ends were trimmed by 6 bases and 1 base, with 10 bases remaining between them. Germline V gene lookup returns CDR1 SGHVS and CDR2 FNYEAQ. This CDR3 spans 15 amino acids. CDR3 nucleotide sequence: TGTGCCAGCAGAGCGACAGGATCCTATAATTCACCCCTCCACTTT. Protein sequence: CASRATGSYNSPLHF.

The V gene is TRBV6-5, the J gene TRBJ1-3, with D possibly being TRBD1 (5 bases). The CDR3 length is 13 residues. V shed 6 bases and J shed 0 bases, with 6 bases lying between them. In germline, CDR1 is MNHEY, CDR2 SVGAGI. The CDR3 DNA reads as TGTGCCAGCAGGGGGGGCTCTGGAAACACCATATATTTT. Encoded protein: CASRGGSGNTIYF.